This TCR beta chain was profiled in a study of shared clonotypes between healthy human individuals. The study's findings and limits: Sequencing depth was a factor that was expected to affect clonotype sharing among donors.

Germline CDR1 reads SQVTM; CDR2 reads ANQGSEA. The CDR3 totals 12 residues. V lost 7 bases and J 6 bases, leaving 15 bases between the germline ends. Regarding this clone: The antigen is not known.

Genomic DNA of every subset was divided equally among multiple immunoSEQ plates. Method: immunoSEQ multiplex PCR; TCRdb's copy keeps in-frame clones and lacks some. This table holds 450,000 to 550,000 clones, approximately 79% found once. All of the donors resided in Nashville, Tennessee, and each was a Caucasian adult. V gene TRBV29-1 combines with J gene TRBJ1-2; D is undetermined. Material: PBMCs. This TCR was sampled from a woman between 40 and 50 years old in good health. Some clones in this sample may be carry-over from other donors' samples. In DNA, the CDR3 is TGCAGCGGGTTGGGTGCATACCATGGCTACACCTTC. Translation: CSGLGAYHGYTF.